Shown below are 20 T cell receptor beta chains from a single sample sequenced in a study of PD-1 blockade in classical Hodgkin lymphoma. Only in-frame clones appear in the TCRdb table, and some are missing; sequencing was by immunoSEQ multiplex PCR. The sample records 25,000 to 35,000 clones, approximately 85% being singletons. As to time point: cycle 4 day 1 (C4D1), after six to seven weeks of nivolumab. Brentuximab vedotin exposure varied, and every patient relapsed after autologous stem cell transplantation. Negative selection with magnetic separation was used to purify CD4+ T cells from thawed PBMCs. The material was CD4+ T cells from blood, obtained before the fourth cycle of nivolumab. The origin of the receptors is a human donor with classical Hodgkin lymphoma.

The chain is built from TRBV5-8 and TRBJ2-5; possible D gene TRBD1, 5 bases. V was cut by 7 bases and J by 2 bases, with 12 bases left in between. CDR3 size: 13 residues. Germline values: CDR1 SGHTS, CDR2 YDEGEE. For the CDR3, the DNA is TGTGCCAGCGGGCAGGGCCCGCAAGAGACCCAGTACTTC. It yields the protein CASGQGPQETQYF.

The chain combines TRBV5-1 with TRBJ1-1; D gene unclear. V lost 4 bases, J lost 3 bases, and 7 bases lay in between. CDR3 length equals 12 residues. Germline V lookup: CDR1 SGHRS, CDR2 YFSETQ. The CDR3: CASSIGYTEAFF. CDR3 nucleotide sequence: TGCGCCAGCAGCATAGGTTACACTGAAGCTTTCTTT. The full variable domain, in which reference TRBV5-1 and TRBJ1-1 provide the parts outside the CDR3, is KAGVTQTPRYLIKTRGQQVTLSCSPISGHRSVSWYQQTPGQGLQFLFEYFSETQRNKGNFPGRFSGRQFSNSRSEMNVSTLELGDSALYLCASSIGYTEAFFGQGTRLTVV.

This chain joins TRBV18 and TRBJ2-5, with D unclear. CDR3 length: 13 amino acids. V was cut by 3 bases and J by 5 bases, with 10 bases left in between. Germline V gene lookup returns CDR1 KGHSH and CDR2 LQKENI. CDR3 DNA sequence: TGTGCCAGCTCACCGGCAGGCACGGAGACCCAGTACTTC. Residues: CASSPAGTETQYF.

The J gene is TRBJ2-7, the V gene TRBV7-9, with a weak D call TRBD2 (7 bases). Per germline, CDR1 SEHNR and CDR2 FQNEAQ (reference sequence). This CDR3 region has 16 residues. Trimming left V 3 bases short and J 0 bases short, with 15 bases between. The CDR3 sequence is CASSFQGRVSSYEQYF. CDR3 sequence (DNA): TGTGCCAGCAGCTTCCAGGGGAGGGTAAGCTCCTACGAGCAGTACTTC.

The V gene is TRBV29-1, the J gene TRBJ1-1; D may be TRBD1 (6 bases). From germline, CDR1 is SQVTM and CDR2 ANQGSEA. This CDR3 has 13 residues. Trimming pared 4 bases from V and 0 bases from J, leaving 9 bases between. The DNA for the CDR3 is TGCAGCGTTGCCGCAGGGGTGAACACTGAAGCTTTCTTT. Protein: CSVAAGVNTEAFF.

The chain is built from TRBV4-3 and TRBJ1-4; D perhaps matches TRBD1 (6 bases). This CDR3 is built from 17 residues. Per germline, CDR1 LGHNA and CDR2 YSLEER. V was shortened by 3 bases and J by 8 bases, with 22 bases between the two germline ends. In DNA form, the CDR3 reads TGCGCCAGCAGCCAGAGCGGCAAGGGACACCGGCAAGAAAAACTGTTTTTT. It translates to CASSQSGKGHRQEKLFF.

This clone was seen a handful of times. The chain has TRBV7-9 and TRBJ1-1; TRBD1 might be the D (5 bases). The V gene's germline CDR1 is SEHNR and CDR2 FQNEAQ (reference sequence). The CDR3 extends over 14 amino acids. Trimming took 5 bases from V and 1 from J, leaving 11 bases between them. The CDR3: CASSQNQGNTEAFF. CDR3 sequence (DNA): TGTGCCAGCAGCCAGAACCAGGGGAACACTGAAGCTTTCTTT.

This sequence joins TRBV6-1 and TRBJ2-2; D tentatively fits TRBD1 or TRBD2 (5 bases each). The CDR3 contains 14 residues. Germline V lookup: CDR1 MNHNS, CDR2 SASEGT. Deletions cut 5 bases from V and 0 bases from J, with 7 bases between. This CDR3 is CASSLGPNTGELFF. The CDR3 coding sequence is TGTGCCAGCAGTCTGGGACCGAACACCGGGGAGCTGTTTTTT.

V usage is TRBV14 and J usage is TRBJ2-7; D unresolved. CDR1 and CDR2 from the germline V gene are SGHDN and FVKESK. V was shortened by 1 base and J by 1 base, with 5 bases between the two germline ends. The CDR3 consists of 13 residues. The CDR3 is CASSQGHSYEQYF. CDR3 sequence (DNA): TGTGCCAGCAGCCAAGGACATTCCTACGAGCAGTACTTC.

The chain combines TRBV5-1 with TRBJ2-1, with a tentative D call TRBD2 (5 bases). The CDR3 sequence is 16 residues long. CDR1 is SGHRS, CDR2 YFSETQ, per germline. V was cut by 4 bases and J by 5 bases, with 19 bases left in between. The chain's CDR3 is CASSVLATPRDNEQFF. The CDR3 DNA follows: TGCGCCAGCAGCGTGTTAGCGACCCCTCGGGACAATGAGCAGTTCTTC.

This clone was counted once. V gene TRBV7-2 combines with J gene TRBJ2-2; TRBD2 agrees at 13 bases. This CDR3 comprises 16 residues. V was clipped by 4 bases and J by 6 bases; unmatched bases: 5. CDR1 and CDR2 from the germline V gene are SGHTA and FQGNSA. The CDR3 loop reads CASSSSGTSGAGELFF. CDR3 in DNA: TGTGCCAGCAGCTCTAGCGGGACTAGCGGGGCCGGGGAGCTGTTTTTT.

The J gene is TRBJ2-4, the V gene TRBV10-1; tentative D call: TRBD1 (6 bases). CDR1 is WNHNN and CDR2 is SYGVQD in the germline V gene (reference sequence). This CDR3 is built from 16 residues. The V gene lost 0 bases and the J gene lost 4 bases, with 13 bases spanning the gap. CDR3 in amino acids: CASSESLDRKKNIQYF. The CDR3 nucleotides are TGCGCCAGCAGTGAGTCCCTCGACAGGAAAAAAAACATTCAGTACTTC.

CDR3 nucleotide sequence: TGTGCCAGCAGTGTCGGTAGCGGGGAGACCCAGTACTTC. Its translation: CASSVGSGETQYF. This sequence joins TRBV6-1 and TRBJ2-5, with 7 bases lining up with TRBD2. Trimming removed 4 bases from V and 5 bases from J; junction bases left unmatched: 4. The CDR3 extends over 13 amino acids. The germline gives CDR1 MNHNS, CDR2 SASEGT.

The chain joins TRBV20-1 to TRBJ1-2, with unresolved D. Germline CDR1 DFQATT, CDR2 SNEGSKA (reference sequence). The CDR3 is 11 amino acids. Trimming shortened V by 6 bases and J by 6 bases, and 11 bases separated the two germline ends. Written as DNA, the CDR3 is TGCAGTGCGCCCCATCGAAATGGCTACACCTTC. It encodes CSAPHRNGYTF.

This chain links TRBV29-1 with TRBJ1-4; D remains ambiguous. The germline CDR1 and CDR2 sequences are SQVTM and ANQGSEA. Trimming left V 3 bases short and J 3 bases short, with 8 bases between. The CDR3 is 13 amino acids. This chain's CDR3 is CSVESPANEKLFF. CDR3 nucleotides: TGCAGCGTTGAGTCCCCGGCTAATGAAAAACTGTTTTTT. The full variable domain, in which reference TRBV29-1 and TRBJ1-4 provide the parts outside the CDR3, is SAVISQKPSRDICQRGTSLTIQCQVDSQVTMMFWYRQQPGQSLTLIATANQGSEATYESGFVIDKFPISRPNLTFSTLTVSNMSPEDSSIYLCSVESPANEKLFFGSGTQLSVL.

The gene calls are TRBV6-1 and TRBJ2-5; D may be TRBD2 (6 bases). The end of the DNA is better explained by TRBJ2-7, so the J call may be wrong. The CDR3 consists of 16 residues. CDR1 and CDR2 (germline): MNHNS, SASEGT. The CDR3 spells CASSEALLAAGYEQYF. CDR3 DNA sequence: TGTGCCAGCAGTGAAGCTTTACTAGCCGCCGGATACGAGCAGTACTTC.

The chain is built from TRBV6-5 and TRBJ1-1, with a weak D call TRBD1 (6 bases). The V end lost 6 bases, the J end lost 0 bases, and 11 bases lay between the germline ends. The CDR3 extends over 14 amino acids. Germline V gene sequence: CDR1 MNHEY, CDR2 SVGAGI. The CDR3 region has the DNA TGTGCCAGCAGCACCACAGGGTTGAACACTGAAGCTTTCTTT. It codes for CASSTTGLNTEAFF.

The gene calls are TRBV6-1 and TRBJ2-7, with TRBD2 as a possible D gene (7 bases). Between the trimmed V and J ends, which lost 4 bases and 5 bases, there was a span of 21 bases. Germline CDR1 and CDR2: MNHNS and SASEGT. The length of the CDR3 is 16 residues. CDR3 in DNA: TGTGCCAGCAGTGGTCCCCTTGGGGGGGCGCGACACGAGCAGTACTTC. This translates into CASSGPLGGARHEQYF.

The CDR3 loop reads CASSQATIGLAKADTQYF. CDR3 in DNA: TGCGCCAGCAGCCAAGCTACTATCGGACTAGCAAAAGCAGATACGCAGTATTTT. The chain couples TRBV4-1 to TRBJ2-3; TRBD2 aligns across 8 bases. The CDR3 is 18 residues long. After removal of 1 base from V and 4 bases from J, the junction contained 13 bases not matched to a gene. CDR1 is MGHRA and CDR2 is YSYEKL in the germline V gene.

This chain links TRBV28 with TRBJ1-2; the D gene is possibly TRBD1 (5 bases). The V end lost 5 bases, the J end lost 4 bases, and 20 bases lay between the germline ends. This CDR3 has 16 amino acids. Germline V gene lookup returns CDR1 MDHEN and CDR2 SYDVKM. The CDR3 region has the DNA TGTGCCAGCAGTGGCCCTGGGGGAGGGGAGTTCTATGGCTACACCTTC. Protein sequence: CASSGPGGGEFYGYTF.